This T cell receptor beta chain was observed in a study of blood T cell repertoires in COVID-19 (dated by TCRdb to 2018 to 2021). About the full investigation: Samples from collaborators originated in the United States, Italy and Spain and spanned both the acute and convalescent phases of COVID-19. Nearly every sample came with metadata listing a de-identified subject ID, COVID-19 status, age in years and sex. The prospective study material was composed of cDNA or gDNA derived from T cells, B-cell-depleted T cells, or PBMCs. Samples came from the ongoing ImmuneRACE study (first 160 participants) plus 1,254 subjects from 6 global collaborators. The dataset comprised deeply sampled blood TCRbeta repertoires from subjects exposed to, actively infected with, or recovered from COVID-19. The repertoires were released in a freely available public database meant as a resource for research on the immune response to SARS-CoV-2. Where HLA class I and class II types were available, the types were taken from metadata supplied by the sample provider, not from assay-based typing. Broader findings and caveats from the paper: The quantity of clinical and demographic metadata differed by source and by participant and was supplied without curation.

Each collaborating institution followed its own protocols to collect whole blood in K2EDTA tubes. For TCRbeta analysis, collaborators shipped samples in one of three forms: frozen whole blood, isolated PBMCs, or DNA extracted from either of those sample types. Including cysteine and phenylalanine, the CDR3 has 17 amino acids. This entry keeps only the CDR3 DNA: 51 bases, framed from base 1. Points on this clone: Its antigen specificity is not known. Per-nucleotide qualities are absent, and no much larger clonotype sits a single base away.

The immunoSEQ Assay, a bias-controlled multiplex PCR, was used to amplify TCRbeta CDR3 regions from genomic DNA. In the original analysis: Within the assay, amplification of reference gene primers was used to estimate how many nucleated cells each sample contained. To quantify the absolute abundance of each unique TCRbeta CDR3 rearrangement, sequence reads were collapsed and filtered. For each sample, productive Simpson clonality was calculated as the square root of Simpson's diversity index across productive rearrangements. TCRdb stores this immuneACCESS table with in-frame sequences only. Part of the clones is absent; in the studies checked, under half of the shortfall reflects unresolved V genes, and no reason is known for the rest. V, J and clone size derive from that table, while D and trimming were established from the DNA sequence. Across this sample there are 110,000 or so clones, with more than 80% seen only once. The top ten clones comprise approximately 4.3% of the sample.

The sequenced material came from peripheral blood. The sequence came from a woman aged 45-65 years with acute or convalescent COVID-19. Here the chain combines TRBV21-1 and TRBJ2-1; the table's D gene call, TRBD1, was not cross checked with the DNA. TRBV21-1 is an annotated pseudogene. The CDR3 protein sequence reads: CASSLLPGQGSYNEQFF. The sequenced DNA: TGTGCCAGCAGCCTGCTGCCGGGACAGGGTTCCTACAATGAGCAGTTCTTC.